The present T cell receptor (beta chain) was sequenced within a study of blood T cell repertoires in COVID-19. Produced via immunoSEQ multiplex PCR; TCRdb's table is partial and in-frame only. The sample has about 170,000 clones, 80% to 85% seen once. CDR1 is SEHNR, CDR2 FQNEAQ, per germline (reference sequence). With 6 bases clipped from V and 6 bases from J, the junction kept 8 bases outside the gene matches. The CDR3 has 15 residues. The rearrangement uses TRBV7-9 and TRBJ2-1; TRBD2 matches 10 bases. Sequenced input: peripheral blood. This sequence originates from a woman in her seventies with COVID-19, enrolled during active disease. CDR3 coding DNA: TGTGCCAGCAGTCTAAGCGGGAGGGTATCCAATGAGCAGTTCTTC. Its translation: CASSLSGRVSNEQFF.